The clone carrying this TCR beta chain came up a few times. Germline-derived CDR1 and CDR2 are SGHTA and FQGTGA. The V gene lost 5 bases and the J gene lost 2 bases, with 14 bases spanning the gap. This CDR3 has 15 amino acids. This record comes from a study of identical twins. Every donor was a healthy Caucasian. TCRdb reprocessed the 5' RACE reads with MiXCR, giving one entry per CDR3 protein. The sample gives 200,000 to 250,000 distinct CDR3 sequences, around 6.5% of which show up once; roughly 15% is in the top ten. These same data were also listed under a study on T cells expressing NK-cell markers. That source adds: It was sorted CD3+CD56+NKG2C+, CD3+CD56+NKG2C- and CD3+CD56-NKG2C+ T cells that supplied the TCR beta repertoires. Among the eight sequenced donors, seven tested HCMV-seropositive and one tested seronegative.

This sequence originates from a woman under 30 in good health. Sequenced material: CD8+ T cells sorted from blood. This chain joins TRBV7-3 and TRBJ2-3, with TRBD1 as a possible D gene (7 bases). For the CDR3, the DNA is TGTGCCAGCAGCCTCCAGGGGGGACCCACAGATACGCAGTATTTT. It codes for CASSLQGGPTDTQYF.